Below, 3 T cell receptor beta chains from the same sample are listed, as sequenced in a study of PD-1 blockade in classical Hodgkin lymphoma. Every patient was affected by relapse after autologous stem cell transplantation, while exposure to brentuximab vedotin was not uniform. Profiling relied on immunoSEQ multiplex PCR, and the TCRdb table lists in-frame clones only, not all of them. This sample has around 91,000 clones, with approximately 80% found just once. Specimen: peripheral blood mononuclear cells (PBMCs), collected before the second cycle of nivolumab. These receptors were obtained from a human donor with classical Hodgkin lymphoma.

The V gene is TRBV2, the J gene TRBJ2-2; the D gene is possibly TRBD2 (5 bases). From germline, CDR1 is SNHLY and CDR2 FYNNEI. This CDR3 has 15 residues. Between the trimmed V and J ends, which lost 3 bases and 6 bases, there was a span of 14 bases. The CDR3: CASSERRSGAGELFF. The CDR3 region has the DNA TGTGCCAGCAGTGAGAGGAGGTCTGGGGCCGGGGAGCTGTTTTTT.

The V gene is TRBV5-1, the J gene TRBJ2-2; D call uncertain. The CDR3 has 14 residues. Germline CDR1 reads SGHRS; CDR2 reads YFSETQ. With 5 bases removed from V and 7 bases from J, the gap between germline ends came to 15 bases. DNA for the CDR3: TGCGCCAGCAGGGCCACTCCGTGGGACGGGGAGCTGTTTTTT. It is translated as CASRATPWDGELFF.

The chain has TRBV28 and TRBJ1-1, with D unclear. V lost 7 bases and J 4 bases, leaving 7 bases between the germline ends. There are 11 residues in the CDR3. The germline V gene has CDR1 MDHEN and CDR2 SYDVKM. In DNA, the CDR3 is TGTGCCAGCATTATAGGCACTGAAGCTTTCTTT. This translates into CASIIGTEAFF.